The clone carrying this T cell receptor beta chain appeared many times. Its antigen is unknown. This sample was taken from a study of CD8 T cells in ankylosing spondylitis. Study-level results: Some motif variants had been reported before (in reactive arthritis synovial fluid and blood). Reportedly, significant enrichment of disease-linked clones occurred in matched ankylosing spondylitis synovial fluid. Those disease-linked clones were CD8+; they were also relatively rare in peripheral blood.

Quantitative 5'-RACE with molecular barcodes generated TCR beta libraries. TCRdb re-analysed the 5' RACE reads in MiXCR, keeping a single row per CDR3 protein. The profile covers roughly 160,000 distinct CDR3 sequences, with 9.8% appearing a single time and less than 15% taken by the ten largest. Germline V gene data show CDR1 as DFQATT and CDR2 as SNEGSKA (reference sequence). There are 16 residues in the CDR3. Unmatched junction bases numbered 7, after V lost 0 bases and J lost 7 bases. The receptor comes from a female donor with ankylosing spondylitis or in good health (not recorded which). The V gene is TRBV20-1, the J gene TRBJ2-1; 12 nucleotides align to TRBD2. The sample taken for sequencing was blood, either unsorted or a sorted T cell fraction (not recorded which). CDR3 amino acids: CSAREPLAGGDNEQFF. The CDR3 nucleotides read TGCAGTGCTAGAGAGCCCCTAGCGGGAGGGGATAATGAGCAGTTCTTC.